Presented here are 25 T cell receptor beta chains from one specimen sequenced in a study of vaccination and CD4 T cells after COVID-19 (dated by TCRdb to between 2020 and 2023). These receptors' antigens are unknown. The library was prepared using PCR. The data were produced on an Illumina iSeq 100. DNA from cultured CD4+ T cells underwent TCR sequencing with the Oncomine TCR Beta short-read assay at the Johns Hopkins FTIC core. TCRdb reprocessing: public reads trimmed at Q25 with fastp, clones called with MiXCR, in-frame beta chains kept. A single entry per CDR3 protein holds the most common genes and DNA from its merged rows. The sample table holds 2,500 to 3,500 distinct CDR3 sequences, of which about 29% were seen once. 65% of the sample is in the top ten clones. Taken with the paper, the label for treatment or condition translates to: roughly 11-day PBMC culture with coronavirus spike peptide pools or control peptides (ViraFEST assay). CD4+ T cells from unexposed donors were collected before the COVID-19 pandemic (2011-2018).

Source material: CD4+ T cells from blood, cultured in vitro. All receptors come from a human donor in good health.

V gene TRBV19 combines with J gene TRBJ2-3, with D perhaps TRBD2 (5 bases). The germline CDR1 and CDR2 sequences are LNHDA and SQIVND (reference sequence). V was clipped by 3 bases and J by 5 bases, with 12 bases between them. This CDR3 is 14 amino acids long. CDR3 DNA sequence: TGTGCCAGTAGTATTCGGCGGGTCCAAGATACGCAGTATTTT. This encodes CASSIRRVQDTQYF.

This clonotype was observed a handful of times. The rearrangement links TRBV5-4 to TRBJ2-3; 10 positions agree with TRBD1. Germline V gene data show CDR1 as SGHNT and CDR2 as YYREEE (reference sequence). V shed 3 bases and J 2 bases; nucleotides not matched to a gene: 6. The CDR3 runs 16 residues. CDR3 region: CASSWGQGTATDTQYF. The CDR3 bases are TGTGCCAGCAGCTGGGGACAGGGGACGGCCACAGATACGCAGTATTTT.

This clonotype was counted only a few times. The rearrangement uses TRBV4-3 and TRBJ1-5; tentatively, D is TRBD1 (6 bases). The CDR3 totals 15 residues. Germline V gives CDR1 LGHNA, CDR2 YSLEER. V was pared by 1 base and J by 5 bases, with 12 bases between. The CDR3: CASSQAIQGDQPQHF. The CDR3 bases are TGCGCCAGCAGCCAAGCAATACAGGGTGATCAGCCCCAGCATTTT.

Only a few counts were recorded for this clonotype. This chain joins TRBV2 and TRBJ1-6, with D unclear. This CDR3 is 11 amino acids long. Trimming left V 8 bases short and J 5 bases short, with 4 bases between. Per germline, CDR1 SNHLY and CDR2 FYNNEI. CDR3 in amino acids: CASGDNSPLHF. The DNA of the CDR3 is TGTGCCAGCGGAGATAATTCACCCCTCCACTTT. The entire variable domain, with the rest obtained from reference TRBV2 and TRBJ1-6, is as follows: EPEVTQTPSHQVTQMGQEVILRCVPISNHLYFYWYRQILGQKVEFLVSFYNNEISEKSEIFDDQFSVERPDGSNFTLKIRSTKLEDSAMYFCASGDNSPLHFGNGTRLTVT.

This chain links TRBV5-4 with TRBJ2-2; 8 bases line up with TRBD2. The CDR3 runs 15 residues. CDR1 SGHNT and CDR2 YYREEE come from the germline V gene (reference sequence). V lost 4 bases to trimming and J lost 2 bases; unmatched junction nucleotides: 4. The DNA for the CDR3 is TGTGCCAGCAGCGCGGGACTAGACAACACCGGGGAGCTGTTTTTT. Its translation: CASSAGLDNTGELFF.

J is TRBJ1-4 and V is TRBV20-1; D unresolved. The CDR3 has 13 residues. Trimming removed 0 bases at V and 5 bases at J, with 7 bases between. The V gene's germline CDR1 is DFQATT and CDR2 SNEGSKA (reference sequence). The chain's CDR3 is CSARDSRNEKLFF. The CDR3 DNA reads as TGCAGTGCTAGAGATAGCCGGAATGAAAAACTGTTTTTT.

V and J are TRBV7-9 and TRBJ2-1; 7 positions match TRBD1. Germline-derived CDR1 and CDR2 are SEHNR and FQNEAQ (reference sequence). The CDR3 length is 16 residues. V lost 2 bases, J lost 7 bases, and 11 bases stayed unmatched. The CDR3 DNA follows: TGTGCCAGCAGCTTAAGCCGGGGACAGCTAGTGAATGAGCAGTTCTTC. Translation: CASSLSRGQLVNEQFF.

The chain carries TRBV7-2 and TRBJ2-2, with 7 bases identical to TRBD1. The CDR3 contains 15 residues. Germline V gene sequence: CDR1 SGHTA, CDR2 FQGNSA. V shed 0 bases and J 7 bases; nucleotides not matched to a gene: 5. The DNA for the CDR3 is TGTGCCAGCAGCTTAGCGCTGGGACAGATCGGGGAGCTGTTTTTT. This translates into CASSLALGQIGELFF.

The chain recombines TRBV24-1 with TRBJ1-5, with D uncertain. Trimming removed 6 bases at V and 5 bases at J, with 10 bases between. Germline-derived CDR1 and CDR2 are KGHDR and SFDVKD. The CDR3 extends over 13 amino acids. Here the CDR3 DNA reads TGTGCCACCAGTTTCAGGACGGATCAGCCCCAGCATTTT. Translation gives CATSFRTDQPQHF.

The V call is TRBV2, the J call TRBJ2-3; maybe TRBD2 (5 bases). The CDR3 runs to 14 residues. The ends were cut back, 5 bases at V and 2 bases at J, with 11 bases in the middle. The germline gives CDR1 SNHLY, CDR2 FYNNEI. Here the CDR3 reads CASSRLTYTDTQYF. Here the CDR3 DNA reads TGTGCCAGCAGTAGACTAACATACACAGATACGCAGTATTTT.

The chain combines TRBV4-1 with TRBJ2-5; D remains ambiguous. Germline V gene sequence: CDR1 MGHRA, CDR2 YSYEKL. Trimming took 0 bases from V and 2 from J, leaving 7 bases between them. This CDR3 has 14 amino acids. CDR3 in DNA: TGCGCCAGCAGCCAAGATCACCAACAAGAGACCCAGTACTTC. Its translation is CASSQDHQQETQYF.

The chain carries TRBV20-1 and TRBJ2-6, with TRBD1 matching over 9 bases. Germline lookup yields CDR1 DFQATT and CDR2 SNEGSKA (reference sequence). This CDR3 is 16 amino acids long. The DNA for the CDR3 is TGCAGCGTAAACCGGGACAGGGAGTCGGGGGCCAACGTCCTGACTTTC. It translates to CSVNRDRESGANVLTF.

The rearrangement links TRBV6-1 to TRBJ2-4, with 11 positions matching TRBD1. The J segment lost 8 bases and the V segment lost 8 bases, leaving 11 bases of the junction unmatched. Germline CDR1 is MNHNS and CDR2 is SASEGT. The CDR3 contains 15 residues. CDR3 region: CASGRTGGVSDIQYF. DNA for the CDR3: TGTGCCAGCGGGCGGACAGGGGGCGTTTCGGACATTCAGTACTTC.

There are a few counts of this clonotype. J is TRBJ2-1 and V is TRBV20-1, with 10 bases fitting TRBD2. Losses at the gene ends were 5 bases for V and 4 bases for J; bases not matched to a gene: 5. Germline V gene sequence: CDR1 DFQATT, CDR2 SNEGSKA (reference sequence). The CDR3 consists of 14 residues. The CDR3 DNA reads TGCAGTGCTGTAGCGGGAGGAATGTACAATGAGCAGTTCTTC. Encoded protein: CSAVAGGMYNEQFF.

This clonotype has a handful of counts. CDR3 residues: CASSVQGDQGNQPQHF. The CDR3 coding sequence is TGTGCCAGCAGTGTACAGGGGGATCAGGGGAATCAGCCCCAGCATTTT. The rearrangement joins TRBV2 to TRBJ1-5, with TRBD1 matching over 8 bases. Germline V gene lookup returns CDR1 SNHLY and CDR2 FYNNEI. This CDR3 has 16 residues. V lost 4 bases to trimming and J lost 4 bases; unmatched junction nucleotides: 9.

The chain couples TRBV30 to TRBJ2-7, with D hard to call. The CDR3 contains 11 residues. The germline V gene encodes CDR1 GTSNPN and CDR2 SVGIG (reference sequence). V was shortened by 3 bases and J by 3 bases, with 6 bases between the two germline ends. CDR3 in amino acids: CAWRGNYEQYF. CDR3 nucleotides: TGTGCCTGGAGGGGAAACTACGAGCAGTACTTC. Full variable domain (rest looked up from reference TRBV30 and TRBJ2-7): SQTIHQWPATLVQPVGSPLSLECTVEGTSNPNLYWYRQAAGRGLQLLFYSVGIGQISSEVPQNLSASRPQDRQFILSSKKLLLSDSGFYLCAWRGNYEQYFGPGTRLTVT.

V is TRBV28 and J is TRBJ1-1; D ambiguous. CDR1 is MDHEN, CDR2 SYDVKM, per germline. The CDR3 is made up of 16 amino acids. The V end lost 1 base, the J end lost 0 bases, and 12 bases lay between the germline ends. CDR3 loop: CASSLYGTLMNTEAFF. CDR3 in DNA: TGTGCCAGCAGTTTATACGGCACCCTTATGAACACTGAAGCTTTCTTT.

By sample fraction, this clonotype is medium-sized (0.01 to 0.1%). The rearrangement uses TRBV7-8 and TRBJ1-5, with D unresolved. V was trimmed by 5 bases and J by 6 bases, leaving 8 bases between them. This CDR3 spans 12 amino acids. CDR1 and CDR2 (germline): SGHVS, FQNEAQ. CDR3 DNA: TGTGCCAGCAGCCTAACCACTCAGCCCCAGCATTTT. Encoded protein: CASSLTTQPQHF.

The V and J genes are TRBV10-3 and TRBJ2-1; D may match TRBD1 or TRBD2 (7 bases each). Germline assignment: CDR1 ENHRY and CDR2 SYGVKD. The CDR3 consists of 16 residues. Trimming left V 6 bases short and J 4 bases short, with 19 bases between. CDR3 amino acids: CAIRSSQGGGYNEQFF. The CDR3 DNA reads TGTGCCATCAGATCTAGCCAGGGGGGGGGTTACAATGAGCAGTTCTTC.

This clonotype came up a few times. This chain connects TRBV20-1 to TRBJ2-2, with 12 bases matching TRBD2. Per germline, CDR1 DFQATT and CDR2 SNEGSKA (reference sequence). V was pared by 0 bases and J by 7 bases, with 6 bases of the junction left unmatched. The length of the CDR3 is 16 residues. The CDR3 sequence is CSARDATSGRFGELFF. The CDR3 DNA reads as TGCAGTGCTAGAGATGCCACTAGCGGGAGGTTCGGGGAGCTGTTTTTT.

The V call is TRBV12-1, the J call TRBJ2-7; the table's D call of TRBD1 was not tested on the DNA. TRBV12-1 is termed a pseudogene. The CDR3 totals 19 residues. The CDR3 protein is CASSFGGDTRRESALEQYF. The CDR3 region has the DNA TGTGCCAGCAGCTTTGGGGGGGACACCCGACGGGAATCTGCTCTCGAGCAGTACTTC.

This chain joins TRBV20-1 and TRBJ1-6; a possible D gene is TRBD1 (6 bases). Between the trimmed V and J ends, which lost 5 bases and 16 bases, there was a span of 24 bases. CDR1 and CDR2 (germline): DFQATT, SNEGSKA (reference sequence). This CDR3 comprises 14 residues. The CDR3: CSAGGHGGESSLHF. The CDR3 DNA reads TGCAGTGCTGGGGGACACGGGGGCGAGAGCTCTCTCCACTTT.

The chain employs TRBV6-2 or TRBV6-3 and TRBJ2-7; 11 bases are a match to TRBD1. The V gene's germline CDR1 is MNHEY and CDR2 SVGEGT. Trimming removed 5 bases from V and 2 bases from J; junction bases left unmatched: 8. The CDR3 runs to 16 residues. The CDR3 DNA reads TGTGCCAGCAGTCGTAACCGGGACAGGGGGACCTACGAGCAGTACTTC. It specifies CASSRNRDRGTYEQYF.

This clonotype was seen only a few times. V and J are TRBV21-1 and TRBJ1-5; no check of the table's D call, TRBD1, against the DNA was made. TRBV21-1 is noted as a pseudogene. The CDR3 length is 13 residues. CDR3: CASRDRANQPQHF. CDR3 DNA: TGTGCCAGCCGGGACAGGGCAAATCAGCCCCAGCATTTT.

The chain is built from TRBV5-1 and TRBJ2-3; D possibly corresponds to TRBD2 (6 bases). Germline CDR1 reads SGHRS; CDR2 reads YFSETQ. This CDR3 has 14 amino acids. Trimming took off 4 bases at V and 4 bases at J, with 13 bases between the two ends. Here the CDR3 reads CASSAGLRSDTQYF. CDR3 sequence (DNA): TGCGCCAGCAGCGCGGGGCTGCGATCAGATACGCAGTATTTT. The full variable domain, rest sourced from reference TRBV5-1 and TRBJ2-3, is KAGVTQTPRYLIKTRGQQVTLSCSPISGHRSVSWYQQTPGQGLQFLFEYFSETQRNKGNFPGRFSGRQFSNSRSEMNVSTLELGDSALYLCASSAGLRSDTQYFGPGTRLTVL.